The 12 T cell receptor beta chains reported below all come from one sample, sequenced in a study of STAT5B mutations in CD4+ large granular lymphocyte leukemia. The repertoire was sequenced with immunoSEQ multiplex PCR; TCRdb's copy has only in-frame clones and lacks some. This sample yields 25,000 to 35,000 clones, of which around 73% are seen a single time; over 2.5% belongs to the top ten. Material: CD4+ T cells from blood buffy coats. These receptors were obtained from a human donor in good health.

The gene calls are TRBV9 and TRBJ2-1; either TRBD1 or TRBD2 may supply D (5 bases each). V shed 4 bases and J shed 0 bases, with 14 bases lying between them. Germline CDR1 reads SGDLS; CDR2 reads YYNGEE. The CDR3 spans 16 residues. CDR3 sequence: CASSRPGRGSYNEQFF. CDR3 in DNA: TGTGCCAGCAGCCGACCGGGACGCGGCTCCTACAATGAGCAGTTCTTC.

J is TRBJ1-6 and V is TRBV6-5; D is possibly TRBD1 (6 bases). This CDR3 has 16 residues. Germline V gene lookup returns CDR1 MNHEY and CDR2 SVGAGI. The germline V and J ends were trimmed by 0 bases and 10 bases, with 16 bases remaining between them. CDR3 sequence (DNA): TGTGCCAGCAGTTACTCTCAAAGGCAGGGGACCTCACCCCTCCACTTT. Protein product: CASSYSQRQGTSPLHF.

CDR3 loop: CASSPGQRKATNEKLFF. The CDR3 coding sequence is TGTGCCAGCTCACCAGGACAAAGGAAGGCAACTAATGAAAAACTGTTTTTT. The chain uses TRBV18 and TRBJ1-4, with a weak D call TRBD1 (5 bases). Germline CDR1 KGHSH, CDR2 LQKENI. Trimming left V 2 bases short and J 0 bases short, with 13 bases between. This CDR3 comprises 17 residues.

The rearrangement uses TRBV30 and TRBJ2-5; D is undetermined. Germline V gene sequence: CDR1 GTSNPN, CDR2 SVGIG (reference sequence). V shed 3 bases and J shed 7 bases, with 15 bases lying between them. CDR3 length: 13 amino acids. CDR3 residues: CAWRPKVPGTQYF. In DNA, the CDR3 is TGTGCCTGGAGACCTAAGGTCCCGGGGACCCAGTACTTC. The full variable domain, rest sourced from reference TRBV30 and TRBJ2-5, is SQTIHQWPATLVQPVGSPLSLECTVEGTSNPNLYWYRQAAGRGLQLLFYSVGIGQISSEVPQNLSASRPQDRQFILSSKKLLLSDSGFYLCAWRPKVPGTQYFGPGTRLLVL.

The chain employs TRBV7-9 and TRBJ2-3, with 8 bases aligning to TRBD2. The CDR3 has 17 residues. J lost 6 bases, V lost 2 bases, and 13 bases had no gene match. The germline gives CDR1 SEHNR, CDR2 FQNEAQ (reference sequence). The CDR3 DNA reads TGTGCCAGCAGCTTATTAGTTCAAGCGGGAGAGGGCGATACGCAGTATTTT. Its protein is CASSLLVQAGEGDTQYF.

V is TRBV6-5 and J is TRBJ1-5; no clear D. Trimming pared 4 bases from V and 2 bases from J, leaving 15 bases between. Germline CDR1 reads MNHEY; CDR2 reads SVGAGI. The CDR3 has 16 amino acids. The CDR3 DNA sequence: TGTGCCAGCAGTTCCCAACAGCCGGCGGGCAATCAGCCCCAGCATTTT. Encoded protein: CASSSQQPAGNQPQHF.

This chain joins TRBV30 and TRBJ2-5, with no clear D. The CDR3 contains 12 residues. Per the germline V gene, CDR1 is GTSNPN and CDR2 is SVGIG (reference sequence). With 1 base removed from V and 0 bases from J, the gap between germline ends came to 3 bases. The CDR3 DNA follows: TGTGCCTGGAGTGGATACCAAGAGACCCAGTACTTC. It yields the protein CAWSGYQETQYF.

This clone was counted a single time. The V and J genes are TRBV19 and TRBJ1-1; 7 bases agree with TRBD1. The germline V gene has CDR1 LNHDA and CDR2 SQIVND (reference sequence). CDR3 length: 13 amino acids. V lost 6 bases to trimming and J lost 1 base; unmatched junction nucleotides: 2. The chain's CDR3 is CASSRQGNTEAFF. The CDR3, as DNA: TGTGCCAGTAGCCGACAGGGGAACACTGAAGCTTTCTTT.

The chain links TRBV15 to TRBJ2-7; 9 bases agree with TRBD2. The CDR3 has 15 residues. In germline, CDR1 is LNHNV, CDR2 YYDKDF (reference sequence). Trimming removed 1 base from V and 2 bases from J; junction bases left unmatched: 3. The CDR3 DNA reads TGTGCCACCAGCAGAGTGGGACTAGCCGCCTACGAGCAGTACTTC. This gives the protein CATSRVGLAAYEQYF.

V and J are TRBV19 and TRBJ2-7; the match to TRBD2 covers 10 bases. The CDR3 extends over 15 amino acids. Germline assignment: CDR1 LNHDA and CDR2 SQIVND (reference sequence). The trim removed 2 bases at V and 3 bases at J, leaving 4 bases unmatched. The CDR3 nucleotides are TGTGCCAGTAGTATACTGGCTAGCGGGAGCTACGAGCAGTACTTC. It is translated as CASSILASGSYEQYF.

This chain links TRBV7-9 with TRBJ2-7; 7 bases are a match to TRBD1. Looked up from germline, CDR1 is SEHNR and CDR2 is FQNEAQ (reference sequence). This CDR3 is built from 15 residues. V lost 1 base and J lost 3; bases outside the gene matches: 6. The DNA of the CDR3 is TGTGCCAGCAGCTTAGATGGGACAGCTATCTACGAGCAGTACTTC. The encoded protein is CASSLDGTAIYEQYF.

This clone came up once. V gene TRBV4-3 combines with J gene TRBJ2-5; TRBD2 aligns across 8 bases. Looked up from germline, CDR1 is LGHNA and CDR2 is YSLEER. The ends lost 0 bases at V and 5 bases at J; junction bases unmatched: 2. The CDR3 is 14 residues long. As DNA, the CDR3 is TGCGCCAGCAGCCAAGATCGCGGGGGGGAGACCCAGTACTTC. This sequence encodes CASSQDRGGETQYF.